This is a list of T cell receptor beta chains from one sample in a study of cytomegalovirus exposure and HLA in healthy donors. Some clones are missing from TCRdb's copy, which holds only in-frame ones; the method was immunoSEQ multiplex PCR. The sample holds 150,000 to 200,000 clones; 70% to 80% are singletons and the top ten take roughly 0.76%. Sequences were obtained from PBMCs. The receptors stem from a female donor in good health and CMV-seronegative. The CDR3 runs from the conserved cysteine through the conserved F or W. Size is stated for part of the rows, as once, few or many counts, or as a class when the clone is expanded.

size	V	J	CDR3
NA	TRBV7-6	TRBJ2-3	CASSPHWGETDTQYF
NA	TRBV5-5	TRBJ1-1	CASSFRPGQTNTEAFF
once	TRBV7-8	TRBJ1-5	CASSFDPGHSNQPQHF
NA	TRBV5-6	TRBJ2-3	CASSLNGPDTQYF
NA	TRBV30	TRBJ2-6	CARGQGAGANVLTF
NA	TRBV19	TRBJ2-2	CASRTGRVDTGELFF
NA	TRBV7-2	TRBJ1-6	CASSPGSGRYSPLHF
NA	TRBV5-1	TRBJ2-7	CASSLNLAGAYEQYF
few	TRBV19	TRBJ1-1	CASSGPNTEAFF
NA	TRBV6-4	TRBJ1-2	CASSDLGQGGYTF
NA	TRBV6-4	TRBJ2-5	CASITGTSGGGTRLETQYF
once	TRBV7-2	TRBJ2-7	CASSLEVGGPYEQYF
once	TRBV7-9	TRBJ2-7	CASSLDTASYEQYF
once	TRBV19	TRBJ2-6	CASSIGALQGSGWTGANVLTF
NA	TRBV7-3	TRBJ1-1	CASSLKGQYTEAFF
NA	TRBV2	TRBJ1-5	CASIRDFNQPQHF
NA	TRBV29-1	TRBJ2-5	CSVDTGGTGETQYF
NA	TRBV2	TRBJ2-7	CASSELLGARNEQYF
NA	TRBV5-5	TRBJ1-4	CASSPTTGTGREKLFF
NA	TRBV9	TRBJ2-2	CASREAVGTGELFF
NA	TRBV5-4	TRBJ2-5	CASSLLLAGGGQETQYF
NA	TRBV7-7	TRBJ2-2	CASSPDRNTGELFF
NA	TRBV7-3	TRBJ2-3	CASSQTWGGDTQYF
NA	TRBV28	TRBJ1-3	CASSSFRDRESGNTIYF
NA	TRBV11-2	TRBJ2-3	CASSRLRGLGDTQYF
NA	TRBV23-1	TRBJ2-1	CASSRRGAVLNEQFF
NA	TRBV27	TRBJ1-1	CASSFLQGNTEAFF
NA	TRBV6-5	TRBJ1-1	CASSSFRVTLNTEAFF
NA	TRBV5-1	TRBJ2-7	CASSLSPTGSAYEQYF
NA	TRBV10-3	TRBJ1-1	CAISGGMNTEAFF
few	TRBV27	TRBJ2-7	CASSLGVASGRASYEQYF
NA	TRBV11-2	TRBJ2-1	CASSPLTRGPGNEQFF
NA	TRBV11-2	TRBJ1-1	CASSLGGRGAFF
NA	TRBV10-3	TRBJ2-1	CAIGGLAKHNEQFF
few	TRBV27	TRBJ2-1	CASSLRGAHVNEQFF
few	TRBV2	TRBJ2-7	CASRDPGTFEQYF
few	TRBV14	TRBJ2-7	CASRQTQGTYEQYF
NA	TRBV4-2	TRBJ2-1	CASSQELAGVYNEQFF
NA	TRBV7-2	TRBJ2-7	CASSPTGGTSYEQYF
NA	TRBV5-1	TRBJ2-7	CASSPYPTGQRDEQYF
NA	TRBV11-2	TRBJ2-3	CASSKHERIHTQYF
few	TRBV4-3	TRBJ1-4	CASSQEGGPATNEKLFF
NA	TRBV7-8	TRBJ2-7	CASRQRDRDYEQYF
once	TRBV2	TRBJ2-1	CASIRSNNEQFF
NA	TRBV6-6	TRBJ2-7	CASSGQMGEQYF
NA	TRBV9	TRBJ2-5	CASSVAGEGETQYF
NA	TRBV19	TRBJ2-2	CASSRGTEVNTGELFF
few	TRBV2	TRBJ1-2	CASSELGRSYGYTF
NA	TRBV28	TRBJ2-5	CASSLAGGQETQYF
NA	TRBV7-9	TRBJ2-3	CASSLELRLYLGTQYF
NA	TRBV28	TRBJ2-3	CASSSPGTSGTDTQYF
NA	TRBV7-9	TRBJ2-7	CASSDRSRTGDEQYF
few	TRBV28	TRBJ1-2	CASTHNSPYGYTF
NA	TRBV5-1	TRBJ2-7	CASSVGPSGSTDEQYF
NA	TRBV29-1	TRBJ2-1	CSVDATGAAEQFF
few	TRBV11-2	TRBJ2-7	CASSRGQGPLYEQYF
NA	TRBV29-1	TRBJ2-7	CSVQRVGGSSNEQYF
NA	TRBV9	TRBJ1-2	CASSVGVTGDGYTF
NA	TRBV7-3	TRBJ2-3	CASSSYAGGPADTQYF
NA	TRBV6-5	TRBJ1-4	CASSYSGTVAGEKLFF